Listed below are T cell receptor beta chains from one sample, sequenced in a study of beta chain features in type 1 diabetes. Sequenced by immunoSEQ multiplex PCR; TCRdb stores in-frame clones only, minus some. This sample carries nearly 250,000 clones, over 65% of them seen once, and the ten largest clones take 0.053%. The sequencing sample was made of naive CD4+ T cells from blood. The receptors originated from a man aged 25-45 years in good health. CDR3s leave out the opening cysteine and the closing phenylalanine or tryptophan. Each record gives: J gene, V gene, clone size, CDR3 protein. Some rows have no size entry. The others give once, few or many, or a class for an expanded clone.

J gene: TRBJ1-2
V gene: TRBV18
clone size: -
CDR3 protein: ASSPVSGQGAQGYT

J gene: TRBJ2-3
V gene: TRBV20-1
clone size: -
CDR3 protein: SAPLGDTQY

J gene: TRBJ2-7
V gene: TRBV7-2
clone size: -
CDR3 protein: ASSPIRQSGEQY

J gene: TRBJ1-5
V gene: TRBV30
clone size: few
CDR3 protein: AWSQGVGNQPQH

J gene: TRBJ2-5
V gene: TRBV30
clone size: -
CDR3 protein: AGDPGETQY

J gene: TRBJ2-5
V gene: TRBV6-6
clone size: -
CDR3 protein: ASSYSPGEETQY

J gene: TRBJ2-1
V gene: TRBV12-2
clone size: few
CDR3 protein: ASRLASIAGDHYNEQF

J gene: TRBJ2-1
V gene: TRBV29-1
clone size: -
CDR3 protein: SGTGTSGQNEQF

J gene: TRBJ2-3
V gene: TRBV30
clone size: -
CDR3 protein: AWSVRGAQY

J gene: TRBJ2-1
V gene: TRBV5-4
clone size: few
CDR3 protein: ASSLDYNEQF

J gene: TRBJ2-7
V gene: TRBV27
clone size: -
CDR3 protein: ASSTLGQGHLEQY